The 15 T cell receptor beta chains listed next were all sequenced from one sample in a study of T cells in Graves' hyperthyroidism and ophthalmopathy. Regions amplified from RNA transcripts were the TCR beta CDR3 regions. The primer set for the first-round RT-PCR of the TCR CDR3 was HTBI. TCRdb independently ran MiXCR on the multiplex PCR reads; one entry per CDR3 protein. The data contain a few hundred thousand distinct CDR3 sequences, 40% to 55% of them singletons. Sequencing was performed on peripheral blood or thyroid tissue (not recorded which). All receptors come from an adult woman with Graves' disease, either hyperthyroidism or ophthalmopathy (not recorded which).

With respect to this clonotype: The conserved phenylalanine or tryptophan is not found at the CDR3 terminus, so this likely reflects a read error. It is unclear where the CDR3 begins or ends on the DNA, so no DNA is shown, and the CDR3 is as TCRdb lists it. The chain links TRBV7-9 to TRBJ1-2. CDR1 and CDR2 from the germline V gene are SEHNR and FQNEAQ (reference sequence). The CDR3 has 14 amino acids, counting both end residues. CDR3 region: CASSLWGSLAASSY.

CDR3 residues: CSARHKGISNQPQHF. CDR3 coding DNA: TGCAGTGCTAGACACAAAGGGATAAGCAATCAGCCCCAGCATTTT. The gene calls are TRBV20-1 and TRBJ1-5; D gene ambiguous. The CDR3 contains 15 residues. V was pared by 2 bases and J by 1 base, with 12 bases between. Germline assignment: CDR1 DFQATT and CDR2 SNEGSKA (reference sequence).

The rearrangement joins TRBV15 to TRBJ1-1, with unresolved D. There are 11 residues in the CDR3. V dropped 5 bases and J dropped 7 bases, with 8 bases sitting between them. Germline values: CDR1 LNHNV, CDR2 YYDKDF (reference sequence). The CDR3 spells CATSARSEAFF. The CDR3 bases are TGTGCCACCAGCGCCCGGAGTGAAGCTTTCTTT.

A note on this clonotype: The conserved closing phenylalanine or tryptophan is absent in this CDR3, likely reflecting a read error. No DNA is shown, since the ends of the CDR3 on it are uncertain; the CDR3 is the one TCRdb lists. CDR3 residues: CASSINRGR. J is TRBJ1-5 and V is TRBV10-1; TRBD1 is the table's D call, not checked against the DNA. The CDR3 comprises 9 residues, both ends counted. CDR1 is WNHNN and CDR2 is SYGVQD in the germline V gene (reference sequence).

The gene calls are TRBV5-1 and TRBJ1-5, with unresolved D. CDR1 SGHRS and CDR2 YFSETQ come from the germline V gene. V dropped 5 bases and J dropped 2 bases, with 14 bases sitting between them. The length of the CDR3 is 15 residues. The CDR3 DNA follows: TGCGCCAGCAGACGTAGGACGGATGGCAATCAGCCCCAGCATTTT. It translates to CASRRRTDGNQPQHF.

The table lists this clonotype with many counts. This chain connects TRBV14 to TRBJ2-7, with D uncertain. V was shortened by 3 bases and J by 8 bases, with 8 bases between the two germline ends. The length of the CDR3 is 11 residues. The germline V gene has CDR1 SGHDN and CDR2 FVKESK. CDR3 loop: CASSHSAQQYF. In DNA, the CDR3 is TGTGCCAGCAGCCATTCGGCCCAGCAGTACTTC.

The chain couples TRBV5-1 to TRBJ2-7, with D perhaps TRBD2 (6 bases). Germline V gene lookup returns CDR1 SGHRS and CDR2 YFSETQ. This CDR3 region has 15 residues. The germline V and J ends were trimmed by 0 bases and 3 bases, with 13 bases remaining between them. CDR3 DNA: TGCGCCAGCAGCTTGGTTGCGGGGCAAAACTACGAGCAGTACTTC. Translating gives CASSLVAGQNYEQYF.

This clonotype appeared many times. The rearrangement links TRBV10-3 to TRBJ2-2; D perhaps matches TRBD2 (5 bases). CDR3 length: 16 residues. Germline V gives CDR1 ENHRY, CDR2 SYGVKD. V was pared by 2 bases and J by 0 bases, with 10 bases between. The CDR3 here is CAISEAGRANTGELFF. The CDR3 DNA sequence: TGTGCCATCAGTGAGGCGGGCCGCGCGAACACCGGGGAGCTGTTTTTT.

CDR3 nucleotides: TGTGCTGTAGGACAGGGGCGAGAGACCCAGTACTTC. Translation: CAVGQGRETQYF. The chain carries TRBV9 and TRBJ2-5, with 9 bases identical to TRBD1. Germline values: CDR1 SGDLS, CDR2 YYNGEE. The CDR3 loop spans 12 amino acids.

The chain is built from TRBV19 and TRBJ2-7; weak D call: TRBD1 (5 bases). The CDR3 is 13 amino acids. Germline CDR1 and CDR2: LNHDA and SQIVND (reference sequence). Trimming stripped 9 bases from V and 9 bases from J, with 21 bases between. DNA for the CDR3: TGTGCCAGCAGCCGATTGCAGGGTGGCGTGCAGTACTTC. Translation: CASSRLQGGVQYF. Full variable domain (missing parts from reference TRBV19 and TRBJ2-7): DGGITQSPKYLFRKEGQNVTLSCEQNLNHDAMYWYRQDPGQGLRLIYYSQIVNDFQKGDIAEGYSVSREKKESFPLTVTSAQKNPTAFYLCASSRLQGGVQYFGPGTRLTVT.

The chain joins TRBV5-8 to TRBJ1-6; D perhaps matches TRBD1 (5 bases). The V gene's germline CDR1 is SGHTS and CDR2 YDEGEE. The V end lost 0 bases, the J end lost 7 bases, and 8 bases lay between the germline ends. The CDR3 is made up of 14 amino acids. The CDR3 protein is CASSLAGRNSPLHF. The CDR3 DNA reads as TGTGCCAGCAGCTTGGCAGGGCGGAATTCACCCCTCCACTTT.

Concerning this clonotype: A much larger clone differs from this one at a single base, so this may be a read error. The chain carries TRBV7-9 and TRBJ2-2, with D hard to call. This CDR3 has 14 amino acids. V gave up 6 bases and J gave up 4 bases, with 12 bases separating them. The germline V gene encodes CDR1 SEHNR and CDR2 FQNEAQ (reference sequence). CDR3 in amino acids: CASRIDASTGELFF. The CDR3 DNA follows: TGTGCCAGCAGGATCGACGCGAGCACCGGGGAGCTGTTTTTT. Looking up the rest from reference TRBV7-9 and TRBJ2-2 gives the full variable domain: DTGVSQNPRHKITKRGQNVTFRCDPISEHNRLYWYRQTLGQGPEFLTYFQNEAQLEKSRLLSDRFSAERPKGSFSTLEIQRTEQGDSAMYLCASRIDASTGELFFGEGSRLTVL.

The chain links TRBV6-5 to TRBJ1-1; the match to TRBD1 covers 9 bases. V gave up 8 bases and J gave up 0 bases; unmatched junction bases: 13. The germline V gene has CDR1 MNHEY and CDR2 SVGAGI. The CDR3 covers 17 residues. The CDR3 DNA reads as TGTGCCAGCGGACTTGACAGGGGGACTATTATGAACACTGAAGCTTTCTTT. Translating it yields CASGLDRGTIMNTEAFF.

This clonotype was seen many times. The chain couples TRBV7-3 to TRBJ1-1, with D maybe TRBD1 (5 bases). Trimming cost V 4 bases and J 3 bases, with 15 bases left between them. This CDR3 has 15 residues. Germline CDR1 is SGHTA and CDR2 is FQGTGA. The CDR3 is CASSSPRVEDTEAFF. DNA for the CDR3: TGTGCCAGCAGCTCGCCCAGGGTGGAGGACACTGAAGCTTTCTTT.

This clonotype was picked up a small number of times. The gene calls are TRBV20-1 and TRBJ2-1, with 10 bases fitting TRBD2. The CDR3 covers 15 residues. The ends lost 1 base at V and 4 bases at J; junction bases unmatched: 4. CDR1 DFQATT and CDR2 SNEGSKA come from the germline V gene (reference sequence). The CDR3 bases are TGCAGTGCTAGAGCCGGGACTAGCGCTTACAATGAGCAGTTCTTC. It codes for CSARAGTSAYNEQFF.